The 14 T cell receptor beta chains reported below all come from one sample, sequenced in a study of cytomegalovirus exposure and HLA in healthy donors. Primers: 60 Vbeta forward and 13 Jbeta reverse. This table comes from immunoSEQ multiplex PCR, and its TCRdb copy is limited to in-frame clones, with some not included. The data include 150,000 to 200,000 clones; the top ten clones carry about 6.8%. The sequenced sample consisted of PBMCs. These receptors were collected from a young man in good health and CMV-seronegative.

The rearrangement links TRBV30 to TRBJ1-5; D may be TRBD1 (6 bases). Between the trimmed V and J ends, which lost 6 bases and 4 bases, there was a span of 10 bases. In germline, CDR1 is GTSNPN, CDR2 SVGIG (reference sequence). This CDR3 comprises 12 residues. In DNA, the CDR3 is TGTGCCTGTGGGAGGGGGAATCAGCCCCAGCATTTT. It translates to CACGRGNQPQHF.

The V gene is TRBV6-1, the J gene TRBJ1-5, with 7 nucleotides matching TRBD1. The CDR3 runs 14 residues. Germline V CDR1 and CDR2: MNHNS, SASEGT. Trimming removed 8 bases from V and 5 bases from J; junction bases left unmatched: 9. For the CDR3, the DNA is TGTGCCAGCCTGCCAGGGACAGCCTATCAGCCCCAGCATTTT. It encodes CASLPGTAYQPQHF.

CDR3 residues: CASSEARQGAWLSGNTIYF. The DNA of the CDR3 is TGTGCCAGCAGTGAAGCTAGGCAGGGGGCCTGGCTATCTGGAAACACCATATATTTT. The V gene is TRBV2, the J gene TRBJ1-3; the match to TRBD1 covers 8 bases. Germline V gives CDR1 SNHLY, CDR2 FYNNEI. The CDR3 length is 19 residues. Trimming took 0 bases from V and 1 from J; bases not matched to a gene: 11.

This chain joins TRBV28 and TRBJ1-4; TRBD1 matches 7 bases. Germline V CDR1 and CDR2: MDHEN, SYDVKM. There are 15 residues in the CDR3. With 4 bases clipped from V and 8 bases from J, the junction kept 10 bases outside the gene matches. CDR3 in DNA: TGTGCCAGCAGTTCCCAACAGGGGCGAAACGAAAAACTGTTTTTT. It encodes CASSSQQGRNEKLFF.

The genes are TRBV12-2 and TRBJ1-3; the table's D call, TRBD1, has no DNA check behind it. TRBV12-2 is a pseudogene segment. The length of the CDR3 is 15 residues. CDR3 bases: TGTGCAAGTCGCTTTAGGGACAGCTCTGGAAACACCATATATTTT. This sequence encodes CASRFRDSSGNTIYF.

The V gene is TRBV6-1, the J gene TRBJ1-4; 11 bases align to TRBD1. The length of the CDR3 is 15 residues. The germline CDR1 and CDR2 sequences are MNHNS and SASEGT. After removal of 6 bases from V and 5 bases from J, the junction contained 5 bases not matched to a gene. CDR3 in DNA: TGTGCCAGCAGCTCGCGGGACAGGGGGAATGAAAAACTGTTTTTT. Translating it yields CASSSRDRGNEKLFF.

About this clone itself: A read error may account for a junction end that differs from germline. The rearrangement joins TRBV5-1 to TRBJ1-1, with D possibly TRBD1 on 6 matching bases. Germline CDR1 and CDR2: SGHRS and YFSETQ. CDR3 size: 14 residues. The CDR3 sequence: CASSLGRDRPLNSF. The CDR3 nucleotides are TGCGCCAGCAGCTTGGGGAGAGACAGGCCCCTGAACAGCTTT.

The chain links TRBV10-3 to TRBJ1-1, with 7 bases lining up with TRBD1. The CDR3 runs 15 residues. Trimming at V came to 0 bases and at J to 6 bases, leaving 7 bases not matched to a gene. Germline CDR1 ENHRY, CDR2 SYGVKD. The CDR3 here is CAISESGRGSAEAFF. CDR3 nucleotides: TGTGCCATCAGTGAGTCAGGCAGGGGGTCGGCTGAAGCTTTCTTT.

The rearrangement uses TRBV30 and TRBJ1-5; D is unclear. This CDR3 is built from 13 residues. Trimming removed 3 bases at V and 0 bases at J, with 6 bases between. Germline assignment: CDR1 GTSNPN and CDR2 SVGIG (reference sequence). The CDR3 here is CAWRADSNQPQHF. CDR3 DNA: TGTGCCTGGAGGGCCGATAGCAATCAGCCCCAGCATTTT.

This rearrangement joins TRBV19 to TRBJ2-7; TRBD1 agrees at 8 bases. Germline CDR1 LNHDA, CDR2 SQIVND (reference sequence). This CDR3 contains 15 residues. With V trimmed by 2 bases and J by 3 bases, 6 bases remained unmatched. The CDR3: CASSITGGPLYEQYF. Written as DNA, the CDR3 is TGTGCCAGTAGTATAACAGGGGGGCCCCTCTACGAGCAGTACTTC.

The J gene is TRBJ1-4, the V gene TRBV4-1, with a weak D call TRBD1 (5 bases). Trimming shortened V by 0 bases and J by 0 bases, and 14 bases separated the two germline ends. Germline CDR1 reads MGHRA; CDR2 reads YSYEKL. The CDR3 contains 18 residues. CDR3: CASSQDGAQYATNEKLFF. In nucleotides, the CDR3 is TGCGCCAGCAGCCAAGATGGGGCCCAGTATGCAACTAATGAAAAACTGTTTTTT.

The chain uses TRBV5-8 and TRBJ2-1; 7 bases match TRBD1. The J segment lost 8 bases and the V segment lost 6 bases, leaving 11 bases of the junction unmatched. The CDR3 contains 14 residues. Germline CDR1 SGHTS, CDR2 YDEGEE. The CDR3 region has the DNA TGTGCCAGCACCCAGGACAGGTTAGGGCATGAGCAGTTCTTC. Translating it yields CASTQDRLGHEQFF.

The chain has TRBV19 and TRBJ1-1; TRBD1 matches 9 bases. The CDR3 has 15 residues. Trimming at V came to 3 bases and at J to 0 bases, leaving 2 bases not matched to a gene. In germline, CDR1 is LNHDA, CDR2 SQIVND (reference sequence). DNA for the CDR3: TGTGCCAGTAGTATTTGGGACAGGGTGAACACTGAAGCTTTCTTT. This sequence encodes CASSIWDRVNTEAFF.

The CDR3: CASSAGTGGPGELFF. In DNA, the CDR3 is TGTGCCAGCAGTGCCGGGACAGGGGGCCCCGGGGAGCTGTTTTTT. The V call is TRBV28, the J call TRBJ2-2, with 12 bases that match TRBD1. Trimming at V came to 5 bases and at J to 6 bases, leaving 4 bases not matched to a gene. The length of the CDR3 is 15 residues. Germline lookup yields CDR1 MDHEN and CDR2 SYDVKM.